These 30 T cell receptor beta chains were sequenced from one sample in a study of Ad26.COV2.S vaccination and SARS-CoV-2 variants. Method: immunoSEQ multiplex PCR; TCRdb's copy keeps in-frame clones and lacks some. The table includes roughly 510,000 clones, around 90% detected once. Sample treatment: some 20 received Ad26.COV2.S at low or high dose, single or two shots; roughly five received placebo; per-sample allocation not given. Day 63 after the first vaccine or placebo injection was the time point for sampling. The sequenced sample was peripheral blood, obtained in a trial of Ad26.COV2.S vaccine versus placebo. The receptors stem from a person between 18 and 60 years old who received the Ad26.COV2.S COVID-19 vaccine or a placebo.

The V and J genes are TRBV28 and TRBJ2-3; D is unresolved. The CDR3 contains 18 residues. Germline V lookup: CDR1 MDHEN, CDR2 SYDVKM. Trimming took off 1 base at V and 0 bases at J, with 17 bases between the two ends. CDR3 bases: TGTGCCAGCAGTTTATCCTTGGGTTTCAGTCCCAGCACAGATACGCAGTATTTT. Protein: CASSLSLGFSPSTDTQYF.

The CDR3 region is CASSGQGNTEAFF. In DNA, the CDR3 is TGCGCCAGCTCGGGACAGGGCAACACTGAAGCTTTCTTT. V and J are TRBV5-1 and TRBJ1-1; 9 bases agree with TRBD1. The CDR3 length is 13 residues. The ends lost 7 bases at V and 2 bases at J; junction bases unmatched: 3. Germline CDR1 reads SGHRS; CDR2 reads YFSETQ.

The chain combines TRBV28 with TRBJ1-3, with TRBD1 as a possible D gene (6 bases). The CDR3 spans 16 residues. Germline V gene data show CDR1 as MDHEN and CDR2 as SYDVKM. The V end was cut by 3 bases, the J end by 0 bases, with 12 bases between. CDR3 loop: CASSFSGANSGNTIYF. Here the CDR3 DNA reads TGTGCCAGCAGTTTTTCAGGGGCAAACTCTGGAAACACCATATATTTT. Complete variable domain (other parts from reference TRBV28 and TRBJ1-3): DVKVTQSSRYLVKRTGEKVFLECVQDMDHENMFWYRQDPGLGLRLIYFSYDVKMKEKGDIPEGYSVSREKKERFSLILESASTNQTSMYLCASSFSGANSGNTIYFGEGSWLTVV.

This clone was counted between two and nine times. The CDR3 bases are TGCAGCGATAGGTATGGAGTGCTGTTTTTT. It codes for CSDRYGVLFF. The J gene is TRBJ2-2, the V gene TRBV29-1; D not resolved. Between the trimmed V and J ends, which lost 7 bases and 13 bases, there was a span of 13 bases. The CDR3 is 10 residues long. Germline V gives CDR1 SQVTM, CDR2 ANQGSEA.

The rearrangement uses TRBV3-1 (or the pseudogene TRBV3-2) and TRBJ1-3; no clear D gene. V was trimmed by 4 bases and J by 1 base, leaving 8 bases between them. The CDR3 spans 14 residues. CDR1 and CDR2 (germline): LGHDT, YNNKEL (reference sequence). CDR3 sequence: CASSPYKSGNTIYF. The CDR3 coding sequence is TGTGCCAGCAGCCCCTATAAGTCTGGAAACACCATATATTTT.

The gene calls are TRBV29-1 and TRBJ1-4; TRBD1 matches at 7 bases. The CDR3 spans 16 residues. J gave up 4 bases and V 6 bases, and 14 bases lay outside the gene matches. Germline V lookup: CDR1 SQVTM, CDR2 ANQGSEA. The CDR3 sequence: CSVTTGNTISNEKLFF. The CDR3 nucleotides are TGCAGCGTGACGACAGGGAACACTATAAGTAATGAAAAACTGTTTTTT.

This CDR3 is CSASYLPGPGQPQHF. In DNA form, the CDR3 reads TGCAGTGCTAGTTATCTTCCCGGACCTGGGCAGCCCCAGCATTTT. The rearrangement links TRBV20-1 to TRBJ1-5; unclear D gene. Germline V gives CDR1 DFQATT, CDR2 SNEGSKA (reference sequence). Trimming pared 3 bases from V and 7 bases from J, leaving 19 bases between. This CDR3 is 15 amino acids long.

DNA of the CDR3: TGCAGCGCTGGGGGGACTGAAGCTTTCTTT. The encoded protein is CSAGGTEAFF. The chain joins TRBV29-1 to TRBJ1-1; D is possibly TRBD1 (5 bases). Trimming took off 7 bases at V and 5 bases at J, with 8 bases between the two ends. This CDR3 has 10 residues. Germline lookup yields CDR1 SQVTM and CDR2 ANQGSEA.

CDR3 sequence (DNA): TGTGCCAGTCGAGGGACAGGGAGCATGAACACTGAAGCTTTCTTT. Its translation is CASRGTGSMNTEAFF. This rearrangement joins TRBV27 to TRBJ1-1, with TRBD1 identical over 9 bases. V lost 9 bases to trimming and J lost 0 bases; unmatched junction nucleotides: 8. Germline lookup yields CDR1 MNHEY and CDR2 SMNVEV (reference sequence). This CDR3 is 15 amino acids long.

The chain uses TRBV2 and TRBJ1-1; a possible D gene is TRBD1 (5 bases). This CDR3 has 12 residues. Per the germline V gene, CDR1 is SNHLY and CDR2 is FYNNEI. Trimming pared 4 bases from V and 7 bases from J, leaving 10 bases between. The CDR3 here is CASSGLGDEAFF. CDR3 DNA sequence: TGTGCCAGCAGTGGACTGGGGGATGAAGCTTTCTTT.

The table lists this clone with a count of one. The chain recombines TRBV30 with TRBJ2-7, with D perhaps TRBD2 (6 bases). Germline V gene lookup returns CDR1 GTSNPN and CDR2 SVGIG (reference sequence). This CDR3 spans 14 amino acids. Trimming took off 2 bases at V and 0 bases at J, with 11 bases between the two ends. The chain's CDR3 is CAWSRRASSYEQYF. The DNA for the CDR3 is TGTGCCTGGAGTAGGAGGGCGAGCTCCTACGAGCAGTACTTC.

This chain connects TRBV7-3 to TRBJ2-1, with D perhaps TRBD1 (6 bases). Germline CDR1 and CDR2: SGHTA and FQGTGA. The CDR3 totals 13 residues. Trimming stripped 5 bases from V and 6 bases from J, with 11 bases between. The CDR3 DNA reads TGTGCCAGCAGCGTCACAGGGATCAATGAGCAGTTCTTC. It translates to CASSVTGINEQFF. Based on the CDR3 plus reference TRBV7-3 and TRBJ2-1, the full variable domain is GAGVSQTPSNKVTEKGKYVELRCDPISGHTALYWYRQSLGQGPEFLIYFQGTGAADDSGLPNDRFFAVRPEGSVSTLKIQRTERGDSAVYLCASSVTGINEQFFGPGTRLTVL.

This sequence joins TRBV5-4 and TRBJ2-2; D may correspond to TRBD1 or TRBD2 (6 bases each). This CDR3 contains 14 residues. Germline loops: CDR1 SGHNT, CDR2 YYREEE (reference sequence). The germline V and J ends were trimmed by 6 bases and 2 bases, with 11 bases remaining between them. CDR3: CASNWGANTGELFF. The CDR3 DNA reads TGTGCCAGCAACTGGGGGGCAAACACCGGGGAGCTGTTTTTT.

The rearrangement links TRBV5-5 to TRBJ1-3; D uncertain. The CDR3 sequence is 15 residues long. Deletions cut 2 bases from V and 0 bases from J, with 9 bases between. Germline lookup yields CDR1 SGHKS and CDR2 YYEKEE (reference sequence). CDR3 region: CASSFDWGSGNTIYF. The CDR3 DNA reads TGTGCCAGCAGCTTCGATTGGGGCTCTGGAAACACCATATATTTT.

The rearrangement links TRBV4-2 to TRBJ2-3; TRBD2 aligns across 7 bases. Per the germline V gene, CDR1 is LGHNA and CDR2 is YNFKEQ. J gave up 0 bases and V 5 bases, and 11 bases lay outside the gene matches. The CDR3 totals 17 residues. The CDR3 bases are TGTGCCAGCAGCAGTCCCCAGCGGGGCCCTAGCACAGATACGCAGTATTTT. Its translation: CASSSPQRGPSTDTQYF.

The chain has TRBV6-2 or TRBV6-3 and TRBJ1-1, with no clear D. Per germline, CDR1 MNHEY and CDR2 SVGEGT. The V end was cut by 4 bases, the J end by 1 base, with 7 bases between. The CDR3 extends over 13 amino acids. CDR3 protein: CASSFFGNTEAFF. In DNA, the CDR3 is TGTGCCAGCAGTTTTTTTGGGAACACTGAAGCTTTCTTT.

The chain carries TRBV12-3 or TRBV12-4 and TRBJ2-7; D is undetermined. V lost 6 bases, J lost 3 bases, and 12 bases lay in between. This CDR3 is built from 13 residues. In nucleotides, the CDR3 is TGTGCCAGCAGCCCCCCAGGTAACTACGAGCAGTACTTC. Its translation: CASSPPGNYEQYF.

The chain employs TRBV9 and TRBJ2-5; D may be TRBD2 (5 bases). CDR3 length equals 13 residues. V dropped 0 bases and J dropped 4 bases, with 7 bases sitting between them. Germline values: CDR1 SGDLS, CDR2 YYNGEE. This chain's CDR3 is CASSVDRGETQYF. The CDR3 bases are TGTGCCAGCAGCGTAGATCGGGGAGAGACCCAGTACTTC.

The rearrangement links TRBV13 to TRBJ2-5; D uncertain. The CDR3 totals 13 residues. Germline CDR1 and CDR2: PRHDT and FYEKMQ (reference sequence). Trimming removed 3 bases at V and 2 bases at J, with 7 bases between. This CDR3 reads CASSFGLQETQYF. The CDR3 bases are TGTGCCAGCAGCTTTGGTCTACAAGAGACCCAGTACTTC.

The CDR3 reads CATSDSGTGSEKLFF. CDR3 DNA: TGTGCCACCAGTGACTCCGGGACAGGGAGTGAAAAACTGTTTTTT. The V gene is TRBV24-1, the J gene TRBJ1-4; TRBD1 aligns across 9 bases. Germline CDR1 KGHDR, CDR2 SFDVKD. The length of the CDR3 is 15 residues. V dropped 4 bases and J dropped 7; count of bases not matched to a gene: 6.

J is TRBJ1-2 and V is TRBV4-1; D is undetermined. This CDR3 is 18 amino acids long. Trimming took off 4 bases at V and 1 base at J, with 22 bases between the two ends. Germline values: CDR1 MGHRA, CDR2 YSYEKL. CDR3: CASSPLPTRRRNNYGYTF. In DNA, the CDR3 is TGCGCCAGCAGCCCCCTCCCCACGAGGCGGCGCAATAACTATGGCTACACCTTC.

In its sample, this clone was seen a few times. V usage is TRBV19 and J usage is TRBJ1-1; D is undetermined. The ends were cut back, 2 bases at V and 1 base at J, with 8 bases in the middle. The CDR3 contains 14 residues. Germline CDR1 and CDR2: LNHDA and SQIVND (reference sequence). The CDR3 DNA follows: TGTGCCAGTAGTATACAACATTGGAACACTGAAGCTTTCTTT. Its translation: CASSIQHWNTEAFF. The variable domain in full, with the rest retrieved from reference TRBV19 and TRBJ1-1, is DGGITQSPKYLFRKEGQNVTLSCEQNLNHDAMYWYRQDPGQGLRLIYYSQIVNDFQKGDIAEGYSVSREKKESFPLTVTSAQKNPTAFYLCASSIQHWNTEAFFGQGTRLTVV.

To note about this clone: Germline and junction disagree at one end, which may indicate a read error. This chain uses TRBV28 with TRBJ1-5; D is undetermined. CDR3 length: 15 amino acids. Germline CDR1 and CDR2: MDHEN and SYDVKM. CDR3 sequence: CASSSRTRSDQPQHF. The CDR3 DNA is TGTGCCAGCAGTTCCCGGACGCGTAGCGATCAGCCCCAGCATTTT.

This rearrangement joins TRBV7-8 to TRBJ1-2, with 9 bases fitting TRBD1. V gave up 1 base and J gave up 1 base; unmatched junction bases: 7. The CDR3 contains 17 residues. Germline V gives CDR1 SGHVS, CDR2 FQNEAQ. The CDR3 here is CASSLEGQGIRNYGYTF. The CDR3 region has the DNA TGTGCCAGCAGCTTAGAGGGACAGGGAATTCGTAACTATGGCTACACCTTC.

The gene calls are TRBV27 and TRBJ2-7; TRBD2 agrees at 8 bases. This CDR3 is built from 15 residues. Germline-derived CDR1 and CDR2 are MNHEY and SMNVEV (reference sequence). The trim removed 8 bases at V and 2 bases at J, leaving 11 bases unmatched. CDR3 in DNA: TGTGCCAGCCTCCACGCGGGCGGGAGGCCCTACGAGCAGTACTTC. It is translated as CASLHAGGRPYEQYF.

This clone showed up just a few times. V and J are TRBV19 and TRBJ1-5; 8 nucleotides match TRBD1. The germline V gene has CDR1 LNHDA and CDR2 SQIVND (reference sequence). There are 15 residues in the CDR3. The J segment lost 6 bases and the V segment lost 7 bases, leaving 11 bases of the junction unmatched. The CDR3 DNA is TGTGCCAGTATTTCGACAGGGGCTCTTCTTCAGCCCCAGCATTTT. Translation: CASISTGALLQPQHF.

This sequence joins TRBV6-2 or TRBV6-3 and TRBJ2-7; TRBD1 matches 9 bases. Germline CDR1 is MNHEY and CDR2 is SVGEGT. The CDR3 has 16 residues. Germline trimming cut 4 bases from V and 3 bases from J; bases unmatched to any gene: 10. The CDR3 coding sequence is TGTGCCAGCAGTTGGGGTCAACAGGGGGCGAACTACGAGCAGTACTTC. Its protein is CASSWGQQGANYEQYF.

The chain employs TRBV20-1 and TRBJ2-1; 10 bases fit TRBD2. CDR3 length: 16 amino acids. CDR1 and CDR2 (germline): DFQATT, SNEGSKA (reference sequence). V gave up 3 bases and J gave up 10 bases; unmatched junction bases: 15. The CDR3 nucleotides read TGCAGTGCTAGTCTCCTAGCGGGGGAGGCGGGTTCGGAGCAGTTCTTC. It codes for CSASLLAGEAGSEQFF.

The chain couples TRBV29-1 to TRBJ1-1; D remains ambiguous. Germline V gene sequence: CDR1 SQVTM, CDR2 ANQGSEA. The V end lost 7 bases, the J end lost 8 bases, and 14 bases lay between the germline ends. The CDR3 covers 11 residues. CDR3 nucleotide sequence: TGCAGCGCGGGAAGAGGATGGGAAGCTTTCTTT. The encoded protein is CSAGRGWEAFF.

CDR3 nucleotide sequence: TGTGCCAGCAGCTTGGGCGCATACTACGAGCAGTACTTC. Translated: CASSLGAYYEQYF. The rearrangement links TRBV5-6 to TRBJ2-7; D is uncertain. CDR1 and CDR2 (germline): SGHDT, YYEEEE. The length of the CDR3 is 13 residues. Trimming left V 0 bases short and J 3 bases short, with 7 bases between. The full variable domain, with the rest looked up from reference TRBV5-6 and TRBJ2-7, is DAGVTQSPTHLIKTRGQQVTLRCSPKSGHDTVSWYQQALGQGPQFIFQYYEEEERQRGNFPDRFSGHQFPNYSSELNVNALLLGDSALYLCASSLGAYYEQYFGPGTRLTVT.